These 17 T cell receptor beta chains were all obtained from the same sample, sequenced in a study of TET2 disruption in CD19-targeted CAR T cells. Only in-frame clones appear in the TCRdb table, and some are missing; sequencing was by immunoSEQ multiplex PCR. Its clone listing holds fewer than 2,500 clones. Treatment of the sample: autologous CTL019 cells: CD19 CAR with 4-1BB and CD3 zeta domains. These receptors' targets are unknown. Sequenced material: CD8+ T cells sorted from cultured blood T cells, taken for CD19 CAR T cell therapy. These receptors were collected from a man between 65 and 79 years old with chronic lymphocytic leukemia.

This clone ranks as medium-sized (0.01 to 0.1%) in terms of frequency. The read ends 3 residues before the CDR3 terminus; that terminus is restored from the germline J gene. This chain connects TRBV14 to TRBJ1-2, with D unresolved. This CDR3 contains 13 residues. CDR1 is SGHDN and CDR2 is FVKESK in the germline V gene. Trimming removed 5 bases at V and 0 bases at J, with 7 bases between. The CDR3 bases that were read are TGTGCCAGCAGCAGCATAGCTAACTATGGC. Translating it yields CASSSIANYG. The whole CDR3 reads CASSSIANYGYTF.

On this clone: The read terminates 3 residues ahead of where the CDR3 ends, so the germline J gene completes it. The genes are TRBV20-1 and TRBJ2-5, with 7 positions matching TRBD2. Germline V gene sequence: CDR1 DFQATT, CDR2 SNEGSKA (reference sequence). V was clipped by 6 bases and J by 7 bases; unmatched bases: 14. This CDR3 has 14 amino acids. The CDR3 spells CSAPGREGPGTQYF. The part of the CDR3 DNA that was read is TGCAGTGCACCAGGGAGGGAGGGCCCCGGGACC.

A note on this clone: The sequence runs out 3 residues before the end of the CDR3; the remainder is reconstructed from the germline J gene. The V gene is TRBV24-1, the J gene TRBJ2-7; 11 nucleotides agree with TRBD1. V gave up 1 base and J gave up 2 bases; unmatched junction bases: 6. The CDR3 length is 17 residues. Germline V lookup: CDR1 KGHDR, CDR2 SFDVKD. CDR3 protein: CATSDLKGGQGAYEQYF. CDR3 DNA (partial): TGTGCCACCAGTGATTTAAAAGGGGGACAGGGGGCCTACGAG.

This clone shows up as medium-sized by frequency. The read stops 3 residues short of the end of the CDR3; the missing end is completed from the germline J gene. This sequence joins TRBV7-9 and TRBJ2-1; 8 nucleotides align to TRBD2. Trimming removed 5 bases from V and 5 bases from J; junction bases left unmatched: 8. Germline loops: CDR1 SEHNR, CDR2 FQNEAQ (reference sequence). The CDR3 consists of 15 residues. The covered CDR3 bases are TGTGCCAGCAGCGCCTCCGGGACTAGGGACAATGAG. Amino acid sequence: CASSASGTRDNE. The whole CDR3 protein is CASSASGTRDNEQFF.

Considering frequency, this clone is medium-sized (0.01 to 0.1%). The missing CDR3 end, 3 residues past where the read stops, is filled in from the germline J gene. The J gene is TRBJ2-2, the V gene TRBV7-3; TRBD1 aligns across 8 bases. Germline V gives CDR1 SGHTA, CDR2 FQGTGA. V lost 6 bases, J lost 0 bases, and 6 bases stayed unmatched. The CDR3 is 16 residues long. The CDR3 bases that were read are TGTGCCAGCAGGGATGGGGGACAGGCGAACACCGGGGAG. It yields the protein CASRDGGQANTGE. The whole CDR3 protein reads CASRDGGQANTGELFF.

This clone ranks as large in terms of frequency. Incomplete CDR3 DNA: TGCAGCGTTGGCAGGGGGGATGACGAG. It yields the protein CSVGRGDDE. The CDR3 reads in full as CSVGRGDDEQYF. This chain links TRBV29-1 with TRBJ2-7; a weak D match, TRBD1 (7 bases). The CDR3 is cut off 3 residues early in the read; its end comes from the germline J gene. Germline lookup yields CDR1 SQVTM and CDR2 ANQGSEA. Trimming pared 4 bases from V and 5 bases from J, leaving 12 bases between. The length of the CDR3 is 12 residues.

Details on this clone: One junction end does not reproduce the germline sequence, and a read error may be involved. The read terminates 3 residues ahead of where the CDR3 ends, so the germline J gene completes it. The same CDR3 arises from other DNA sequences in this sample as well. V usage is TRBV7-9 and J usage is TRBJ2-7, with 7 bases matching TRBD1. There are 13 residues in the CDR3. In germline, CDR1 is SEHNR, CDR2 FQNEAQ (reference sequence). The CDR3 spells CSSSPGTAYEQYF. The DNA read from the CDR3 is TGTTCCAGCAGTCCCGGGACAGCATACGAG.

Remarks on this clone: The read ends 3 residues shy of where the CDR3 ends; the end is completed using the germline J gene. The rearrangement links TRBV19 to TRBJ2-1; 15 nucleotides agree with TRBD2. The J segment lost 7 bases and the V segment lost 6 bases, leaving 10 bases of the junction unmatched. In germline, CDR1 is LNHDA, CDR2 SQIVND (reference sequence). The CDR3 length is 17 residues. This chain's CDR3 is CASSVRGGLAGGNEQFF. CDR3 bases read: TGTGCCAGTAGCGTGCGGGGGGGACTAGCGGGGGGTAATGAG. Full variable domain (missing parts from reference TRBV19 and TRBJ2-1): DGGITQSPKYLFRKEGQNVTLSCEQNLNHDAMYWYRQDPGQGLRLIYYSQIVNDFQKGDIAEGYSVSREKKESFPLTVTSAQKNPTAFYLCASSVRGGLAGGNEQFFGPGTRLTVL.

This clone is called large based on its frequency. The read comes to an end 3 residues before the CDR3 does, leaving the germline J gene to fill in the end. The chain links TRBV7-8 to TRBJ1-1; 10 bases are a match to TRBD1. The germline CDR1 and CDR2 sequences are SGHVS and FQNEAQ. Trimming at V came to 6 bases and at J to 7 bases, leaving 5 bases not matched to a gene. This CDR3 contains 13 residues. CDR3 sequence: CASSRTGGVEAFF. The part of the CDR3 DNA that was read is TGTGCCAGCAGTAGGACAGGGGGGGTTGAA.

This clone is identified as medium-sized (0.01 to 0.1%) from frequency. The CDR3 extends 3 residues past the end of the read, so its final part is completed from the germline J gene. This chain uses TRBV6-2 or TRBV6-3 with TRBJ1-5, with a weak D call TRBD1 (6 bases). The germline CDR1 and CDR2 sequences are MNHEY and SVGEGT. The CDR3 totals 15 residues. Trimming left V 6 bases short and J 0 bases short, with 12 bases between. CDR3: CASSPDRDSNQPQHF. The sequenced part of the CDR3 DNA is TGTGCCAGCAGCCCGGACAGAGATAGCAATCAGCCC.

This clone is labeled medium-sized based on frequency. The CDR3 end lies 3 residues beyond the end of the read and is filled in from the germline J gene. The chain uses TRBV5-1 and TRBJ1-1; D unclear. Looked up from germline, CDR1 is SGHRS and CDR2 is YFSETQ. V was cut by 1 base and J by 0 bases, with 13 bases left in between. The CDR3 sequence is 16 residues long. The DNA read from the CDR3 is TGCGCCAGCAGCTTGAGAGGGTCCCCTATGAACACTGAA. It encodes CASSLRGSPMNTE. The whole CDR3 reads CASSLRGSPMNTEAFF.

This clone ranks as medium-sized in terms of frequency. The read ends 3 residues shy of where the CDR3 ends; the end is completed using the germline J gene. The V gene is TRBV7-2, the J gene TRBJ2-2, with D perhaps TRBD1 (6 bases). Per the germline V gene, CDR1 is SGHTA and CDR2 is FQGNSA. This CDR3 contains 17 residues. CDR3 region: CASRLANRVGLAGELFF. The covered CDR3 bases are TGTGCAAGTCGCTTAGCCAACAGGGTAGGTTTAGCCGGGGAG.

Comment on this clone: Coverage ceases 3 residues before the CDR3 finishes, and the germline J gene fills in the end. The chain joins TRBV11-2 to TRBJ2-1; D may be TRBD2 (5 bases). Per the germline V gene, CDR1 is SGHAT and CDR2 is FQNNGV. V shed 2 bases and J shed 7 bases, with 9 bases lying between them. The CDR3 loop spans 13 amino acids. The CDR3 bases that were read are TGTGCCAGCAGCTTAACTGAGCGGAATGAG. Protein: CASSLTERNE. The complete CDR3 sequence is CASSLTERNEQFF.

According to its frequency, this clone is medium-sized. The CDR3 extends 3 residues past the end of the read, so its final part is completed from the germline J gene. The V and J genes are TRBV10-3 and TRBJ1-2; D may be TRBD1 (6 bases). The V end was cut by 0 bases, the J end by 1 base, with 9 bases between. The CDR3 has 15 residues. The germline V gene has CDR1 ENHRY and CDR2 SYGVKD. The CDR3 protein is CAISESTGFNYGYTF. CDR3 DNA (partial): TGTGCCATCAGTGAGTCTACAGGGTTTAACTATGGC.

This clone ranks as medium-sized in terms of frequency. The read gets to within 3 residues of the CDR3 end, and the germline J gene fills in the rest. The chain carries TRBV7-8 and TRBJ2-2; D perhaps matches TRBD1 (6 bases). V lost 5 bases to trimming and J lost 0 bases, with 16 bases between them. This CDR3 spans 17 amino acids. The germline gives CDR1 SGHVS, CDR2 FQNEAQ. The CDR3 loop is CASSTDRHTANTGELFF. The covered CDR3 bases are TGTGCCAGCAGCACAGACAGGCACACCGCGAACACCGGGGAG. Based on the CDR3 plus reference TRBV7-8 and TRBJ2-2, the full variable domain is GAGVSQSPRYKVAKRGQDVALRCDPISGHVSLFWYQQALGQGPEFLTYFQNEAQLDKSGLPSDRFFAERPEGSVSTLKIQRTQQEDSAVYLCASSTDRHTANTGELFFGEGSRLTVL.

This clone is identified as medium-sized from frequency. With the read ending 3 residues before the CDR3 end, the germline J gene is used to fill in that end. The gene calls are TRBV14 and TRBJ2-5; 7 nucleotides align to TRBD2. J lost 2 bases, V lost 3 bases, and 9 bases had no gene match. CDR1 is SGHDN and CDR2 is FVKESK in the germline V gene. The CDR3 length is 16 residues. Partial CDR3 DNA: TGTGCCAGCAGCCAGTCCCGGCGGGAGATACAAGAGACC. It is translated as CASSQSRREIQET. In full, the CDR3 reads CASSQSRREIQETQYF.

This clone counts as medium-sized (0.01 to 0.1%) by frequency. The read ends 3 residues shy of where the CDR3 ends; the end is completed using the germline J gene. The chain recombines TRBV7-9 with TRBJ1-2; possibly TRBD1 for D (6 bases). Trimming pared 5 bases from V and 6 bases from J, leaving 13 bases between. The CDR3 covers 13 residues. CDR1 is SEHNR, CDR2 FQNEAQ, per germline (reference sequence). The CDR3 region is CASSDDRSHGYTF. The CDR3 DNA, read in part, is TGTGCCAGCAGCGACGACAGGTCCCATGGC.